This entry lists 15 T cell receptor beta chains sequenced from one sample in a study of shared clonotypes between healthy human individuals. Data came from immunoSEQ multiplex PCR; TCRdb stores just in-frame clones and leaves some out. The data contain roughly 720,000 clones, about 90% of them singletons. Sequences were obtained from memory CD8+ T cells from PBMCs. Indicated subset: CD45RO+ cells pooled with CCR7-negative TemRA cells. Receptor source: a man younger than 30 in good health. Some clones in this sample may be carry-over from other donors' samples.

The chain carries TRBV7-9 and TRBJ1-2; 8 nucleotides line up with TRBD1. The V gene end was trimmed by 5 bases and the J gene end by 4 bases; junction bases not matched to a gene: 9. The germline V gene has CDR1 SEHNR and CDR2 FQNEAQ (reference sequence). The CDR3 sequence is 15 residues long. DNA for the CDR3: TGTGCCAGCAGCCTCCTGGACAGGGTTAGCTATGGCTACACCTTC. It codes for CASSLLDRVSYGYTF.

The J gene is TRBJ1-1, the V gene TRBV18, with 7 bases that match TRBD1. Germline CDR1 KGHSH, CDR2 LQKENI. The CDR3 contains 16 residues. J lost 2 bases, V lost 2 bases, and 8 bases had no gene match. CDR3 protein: CASSPSDRAGNTEAFF. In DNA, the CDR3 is TGTGCCAGCTCACCAAGCGACAGGGCGGGAAACACTGAAGCTTTCTTT. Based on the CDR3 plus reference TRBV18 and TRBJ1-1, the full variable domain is NAGVMQNPRHLVRRRGQEARLRCSPMKGHSHVYWYRQLPEEGLKFMVYLQKENIIDESGMPKERFSAEFPKEGPSILRIQQVVRGDSAAYFCASSPSDRAGNTEAFFGQGTRLTVV.

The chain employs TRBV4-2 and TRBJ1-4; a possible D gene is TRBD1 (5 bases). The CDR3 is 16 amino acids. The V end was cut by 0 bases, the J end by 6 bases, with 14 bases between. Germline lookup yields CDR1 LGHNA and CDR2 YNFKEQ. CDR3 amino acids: CASSQDYRGGYEKLFF. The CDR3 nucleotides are TGTGCCAGCAGCCAAGATTATAGGGGAGGCTATGAAAAACTGTTTTTT.

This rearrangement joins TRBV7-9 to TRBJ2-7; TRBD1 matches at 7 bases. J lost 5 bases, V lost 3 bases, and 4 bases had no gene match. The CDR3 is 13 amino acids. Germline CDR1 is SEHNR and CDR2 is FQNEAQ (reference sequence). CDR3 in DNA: TGTGCCAGCAGCTTCGGGACAGCGAACGAGCAGTACTTC. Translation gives CASSFGTANEQYF.

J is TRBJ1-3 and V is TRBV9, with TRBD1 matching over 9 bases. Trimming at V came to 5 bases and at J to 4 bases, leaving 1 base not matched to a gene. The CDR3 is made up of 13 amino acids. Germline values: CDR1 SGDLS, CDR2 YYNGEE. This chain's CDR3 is CASRDRGGNTIYF. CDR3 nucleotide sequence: TGTGCCAGCAGGGACAGGGGAGGAAACACCATATATTTT.

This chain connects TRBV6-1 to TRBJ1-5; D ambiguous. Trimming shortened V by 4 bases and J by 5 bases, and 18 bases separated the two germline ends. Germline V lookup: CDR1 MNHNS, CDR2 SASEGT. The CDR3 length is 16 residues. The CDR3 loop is CASSVGSTTVYQPQHF. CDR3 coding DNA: TGTGCCAGCAGTGTAGGCTCAACCACCGTATATCAGCCCCAGCATTTT.

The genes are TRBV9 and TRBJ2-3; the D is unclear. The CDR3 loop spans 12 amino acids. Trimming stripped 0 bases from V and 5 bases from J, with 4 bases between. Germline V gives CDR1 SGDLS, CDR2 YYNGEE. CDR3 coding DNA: TGTGCCAGCAGCGTAGTAGAAGATACGCAGTATTTT. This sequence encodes CASSVVEDTQYF.

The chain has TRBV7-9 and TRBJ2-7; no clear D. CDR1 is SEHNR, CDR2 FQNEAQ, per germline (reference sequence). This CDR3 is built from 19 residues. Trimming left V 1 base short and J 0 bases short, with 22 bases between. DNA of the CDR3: TGTGCCAGCAGCTTAGAAGGCGCCTTCCCAAAAATTGGCTCCTACGAGCAGTACTTC. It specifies CASSLEGAFPKIGSYEQYF.

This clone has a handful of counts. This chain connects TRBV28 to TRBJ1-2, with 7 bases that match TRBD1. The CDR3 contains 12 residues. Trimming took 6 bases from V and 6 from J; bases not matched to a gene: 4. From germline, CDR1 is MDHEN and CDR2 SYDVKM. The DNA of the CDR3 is TGTGCCAGCAGCCAGGGGGTGAATGGCTACACCTTC. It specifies CASSQGVNGYTF.

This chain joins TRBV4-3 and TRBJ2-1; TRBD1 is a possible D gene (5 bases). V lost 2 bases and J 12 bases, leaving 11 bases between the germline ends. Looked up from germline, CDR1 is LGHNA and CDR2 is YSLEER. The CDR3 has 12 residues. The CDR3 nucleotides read TGCGCCAGCAGCCAACCTCAGGGTGGGCAGTTCTTC. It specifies CASSQPQGGQFF.

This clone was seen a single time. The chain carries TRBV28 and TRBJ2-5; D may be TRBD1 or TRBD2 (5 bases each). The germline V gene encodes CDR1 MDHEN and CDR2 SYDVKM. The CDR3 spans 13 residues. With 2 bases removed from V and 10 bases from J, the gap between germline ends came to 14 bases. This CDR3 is CASSLPSVGDQYF. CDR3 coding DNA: TGTGCCAGCAGTTTACCCTCCGTGGGGGACCAGTACTTC. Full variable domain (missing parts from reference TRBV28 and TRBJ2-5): DVKVTQSSRYLVKRTGEKVFLECVQDMDHENMFWYRQDPGLGLRLIYFSYDVKMKEKGDIPEGYSVSREKKERFSLILESASTNQTSMYLCASSLPSVGDQYFGPGTRLLVL.

CDR3 sequence: CASSYLGVREKLFF. In DNA form, the CDR3 reads TGTGCCAGCAGTTACCTAGGGGTACGAGAAAAACTGTTTTTT. J is TRBJ1-4 and V is TRBV6-6; perhaps TRBD1 as D (5 bases). The length of the CDR3 is 14 residues. From germline, CDR1 is MNHNY and CDR2 SVGAGI (reference sequence). Trimming pared 2 bases from V and 8 bases from J, leaving 12 bases between.

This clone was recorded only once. The CDR3 region is CASSFTAASANYGYTF. The CDR3 nucleotides read TGTGCCAGCAGTTTCACGGCGGCCTCGGCTAACTATGGCTACACCTTC. The chain links TRBV28 to TRBJ1-2; D gene uncertain. Germline V lookup: CDR1 MDHEN, CDR2 SYDVKM. V was pared by 3 bases and J by 0 bases, with 14 bases between. The CDR3 spans 16 residues.

The CDR3 coding sequence is TGTGCCAGCAGCCAAGCAGAGAACACGGAGCTGTTTTTT. This translates into CASSQAENTELFF. V and J are TRBV4-2 and TRBJ2-2, with D hard to call. The CDR3 has 13 amino acids. Germline V gene sequence: CDR1 LGHNA, CDR2 YNFKEQ. Trimming stripped 1 base from V and 10 bases from J, with 10 bases between.

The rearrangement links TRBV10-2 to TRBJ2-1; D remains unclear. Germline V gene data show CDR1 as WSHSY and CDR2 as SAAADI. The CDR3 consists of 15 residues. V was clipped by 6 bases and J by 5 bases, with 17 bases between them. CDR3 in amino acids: CASRRFPQGNNEQFF. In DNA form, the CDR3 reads TGCGCCAGCAGAAGGTTCCCTCAAGGCAACAATGAGCAGTTCTTC.